This is a list of T cell receptor beta chains from one sample in a study of T-cell reconstitution after alpha-beta-depleted transplantation in children. TCRdb ran MiXCR on the PCR reads and lists one entry per CDR3 protein. The table lists 130,000 to 150,000 distinct CDR3 sequences, around 9% of them singletons. The source was PBMCs, mostly from graft donor cells, collected 180 days after TCRalphabeta/CD19-depleted stem cell transplant. Source of these receptors: a female patient aged 2-15 years who had a stem cell transplant for congenital amegakaryocytic thrombocytopenia, so the T cells may come from the graft donor. Both conserved end residues are part of each CDR3. D genes are given only for firm matches. The size of a clone is reported for some rows only, either as once, few or many, or as a class for expanded clones.

D	size	V	J	CDR3	DNA
.	few	TRBV21-1	TRBJ1-5	CASSKRGRDRESKQPQHF	TGTGCCAGCAGCAAAAGGGGGCGGGACAGGGAATCGAAACAGCCCCAGCATTTT
TRBD1	many	TRBV6-5	TRBJ2-7	CASSSSGQSYEQYF	TGTGCCAGCAGTTCCTCGGGACAGTCCTACGAGCAGTACTTC
TRBD1	many	TRBV5-1	TRBJ2-1	CASSWEDRGHIHEQFF	TGCGCCAGCAGCTGGGAAGACAGGGGGCATATCCATGAGCAGTTCTTC
.	many	TRBV5-4	TRBJ1-2	CASSWGFAYGYTF	TGTGCCAGCAGCTGGGGATTTGCTTATGGCTACACCTTC
.	.	TRBV18	TRBJ1-1	CASSPRVDEAFF	TGTGCCAGCTCACCCCGAGTTGATGAAGCTTTCTTT
.	.	TRBV6-2/TRBV6-3	TRBJ2-7	CASSYYGASSYEQYF	TGTGCCAGCAGTTACTATGGGGCCAGCTCCTACGAGCAGTACTTC
.	few	TRBV12-3/TRBV12-4	TRBJ1-2	CASSNRYGYTF	TGTGCCAGCAGTAACAGATATGGCTACACCTTC
.	many	TRBV29-1	TRBJ1-1	CSVGLDGTGTEAFF	TGCAGCGTTGGCCTCGACGGGACGGGGACTGAAGCTTTCTTT
.	many	TRBV12-3/TRBV12-4	TRBJ2-5	CASSFVLVGTQYF	TGTGCCAGCAGTTTTGTACTAGTTGGGACCCAGTACTTC
.	.	TRBV28	TRBJ1-1	CASTTNTEAFF	TGTGCCAGCACCACGAACACTGAAGCTTTCTTT
.	many	TRBV5-1	TRBJ2-1	CASSDERFNEQFF	TGCGCCAGCAGCGACGAAAGATTCAATGAGCAGTTCTTC
TRBD1	few	TRBV4-1	TRBJ1-2	CASSQGPTGDYGYTF	TGCGCCAGCAGCCAAGGCCCGACAGGGGACTATGGCTACACCTTC
.	many	TRBV18	TRBJ2-5	CASSPRGQETQYF	TGTGCCAGCTCACCACGGGGCCAAGAGACCCAGTACTTC
.	many	TRBV19	TRBJ1-2	CASSRLEANYGYTF	TGTGCCAGTAGTCGACTTGAAGCTAACTATGGCTACACCTTC
TRBD2	.	TRBV6-1	TRBJ2-7	CASRLAGGAYEHYF	TGTGCCAGCAGGCTAGCGGGAGGGGCCTACGAGCATTACTTC
TRBD2	.	TRBV20-1	TRBJ2-3	CSARKASGSVTDTQYF	TGCAGTGCTAGAAAGGCTAGCGGGAGTGTCACAGATACGCAGTATTTT
.	.	TRBV20-1	TRBJ2-1	CSARSGRNEQFF	TGCAGTGCTAGGTCAGGGCGGAATGAGCAGTTCTTC
TRBD1	many	TRBV28	TRBJ2-2	CASSSYRDSAGELFF	TGTGCCAGCAGCTCCTACCGGGACAGTGCTGGGGAGCTGTTTTTT
.	few	TRBV28	TRBJ1-5	CASSYIRLGNQPQHF	TGTGCCAGCAGTTATATCAGGCTAGGCAATCAGCCCCAGCATTTT
.	many	TRBV6-1	TRBJ2-6	CASTRAGSSGANVLTF	TGTGCCAGCACCAGAGCTGGGAGCTCTGGGGCCAACGTCCTGACTTTC
.	many	TRBV5-6	TRBJ2-7	CASSLGRGHWRNEQYF	TGTGCCAGCAGCTTGGGGAGGGGGCATTGGAGAAACGAGCAGTACTTC
TRBD2	.	TRBV5-4	TRBJ2-1	CASSTGLTGYNEQFF	TGTGCCAGCAGCACGGGACTAACTGGCTACAATGAGCAGTTCTTC
.	many	TRBV5-1	TRBJ2-2	CASSPEITGTGELFF	TGCGCCAGCAGCCCGGAAATCACAGGGACCGGGGAGCTGTTTTTT
.	many	TRBV4-1	TRBJ2-7	CASSQTGKGFYEQYF	TGCGCCAGCAGCCAAACAGGGAAAGGGTTCTACGAGCAGTACTTC
.	many	TRBV7-6	TRBJ2-1	CASSVGTPDNEQFF	TGTGCCAGCAGCGTCGGGACACCGGACAATGAGCAGTTCTTC
TRBD2	many	TRBV9	TRBJ2-3	CASSVRGSGSSTDTQYF	TGTGCCAGCAGCGTCCGGGGGAGCGGGAGCAGCACAGATACGCAGTATTTT
TRBD2	many	TRBV20-1	TRBJ2-7	CSAVTSGVLEQYF	TGCAGTGCCGTTACTAGCGGGGTGCTCGAGCAGTACTTC
TRBD1	.	TRBV12-3/TRBV12-4	TRBJ1-1	CASNSPTGGKNTEAFF	TGTGCCAGCAATTCGCCGACAGGGGGTAAGAACACTGAAGCTTTCTTT
TRBD2	.	TRBV6-1	TRBJ2-5	CAGGGVAGGGKTQYF	TGTGCCGGAGGGGGGGTAGCGGGAGGAGGCAAGACCCAGTACTTC
TRBD1	many	TRBV12-3/TRBV12-4	TRBJ1-1	CASSSQDRGQYTEAFF	TGTGCCAGCAGTTCCCAGGACAGGGGGCAATACACTGAAGCTTTCTTT
TRBD1	few	TRBV6-1	TRBJ1-4	CASSRTGRIEKLFF	TGTGCCAGCAGTAGGACAGGGAGGATCGAAAAACTGTTTTTT
TRBD1	.	TRBV5-7	TRBJ2-6	CASSPGQGTSGANVLTF	TGTGCCAGCAGTCCTGGACAGGGCACCTCTGGGGCCAACGTCCTGACTTTC
.	.	TRBV7-8	TRBJ1-2	CASSLLSNYGYTF	TGTGCCAGCAGCTTACTCTCAAACTATGGCTACACCTTC
TRBD2	many	TRBV20-1	TRBJ2-2	CSARAGGENTGELFF	TGCAGTGCTAGAGCCGGGGGGGAAAACACCGGGGAGCTGTTTTTT
.	many	TRBV12-3/TRBV12-4	TRBJ2-7	CASSFPGTPLGEQYF	TGTGCCAGCAGTTTCCCCGGGACACCCCTTGGGGAGCAGTACTTC
.	many	TRBV7-2	TRBJ1-2	CASSRLGGLGYTF	TGTGCCAGCAGCCGGCTGGGGGGGCTTGGCTACACCTTC
.	few	TRBV10-3	TRBJ2-7	CAIVTDSYEQYF	TGTGCCATTGTCACAGACTCCTACGAGCAGTACTTC
.	many	TRBV7-2	TRBJ1-5	CASSLGGPNQPQHF	TGTGCCAGCAGCCTAGGGGGGCCCAATCAGCCCCAGCATTTT
.	few	TRBV12-3/TRBV12-4	TRBJ2-7	CASSSGYNYEQYF	TGTGCCAGCAGTTCGGGCTATAATTACGAGCAGTACTTC
.	many	TRBV7-2	TRBJ2-1	CASSLYGGEQFF	TGTGCCAGCAGCTTATACGGGGGTGAGCAGTTCTTC
.	few	TRBV28	TRBJ2-3	CASSSRLTSTDTQYF	TGTGCCAGCAGTTCCCGTCTAACTAGCACAGATACGCAGTATTTT
TRBD1	many	TRBV29-1	TRBJ1-2	CSAGGQMSRGYTF	TGCAGCGCCGGGGGACAGATGAGTCGCGGCTACACCTTC
TRBD1	many	TRBV3-1	TRBJ2-7	CASSLGQGAGEQYF	TGTGCCAGCAGCCTAGGACAGGGGGCTGGGGAGCAGTACTTC
.	few	TRBV20-1	TRBJ2-5	CSAGSDTGETQYF	TGCAGTGCCGGAAGCGACACGGGAGAGACCCAGTACTTC
.	many	TRBV28	TRBJ2-1	CASSLPDNNEQFF	TGTGCCAGCAGTTTACCGGACAACAATGAGCAGTTCTTC
.	many	TRBV12-3/TRBV12-4	TRBJ2-5	CASSLVETQETQYF	TGTGCCAGCAGTTTAGTGGAGACCCAAGAGACCCAGTACTTC
.	many	TRBV7-8	TRBJ2-3	CASSFLGYVADTQYF	TGTGCCAGCAGCTTCTTGGGGTATGTCGCAGATACGCAGTATTTT
TRBD1	.	TRBV5-1	TRBJ1-2	CASSTFPGQGFGYTF	TGCGCCAGCAGCACGTTCCCGGGACAGGGATTTGGCTACACCTTC
TRBD2	few	TRBV20-1	TRBJ2-5	CSAKAGGSMETQYF	TGCAGTGCTAAAGCGGGAGGGTCAATGGAGACCCAGTACTTC
TRBD1	many	TRBV28	TRBJ2-2	CASSSQGAPNTGELFF	TGTGCCAGCAGTTCCCAGGGGGCACCAAACACCGGGGAGCTGTTTTTT
.	many	TRBV28	TRBJ1-6	CASNTLGRNSPLHF	TGTGCCAGCAACACCCTGGGCAGGAATTCACCCCTCCACTTT
.	many	TRBV7-8	TRBJ2-3	CASSWGASGNTQYF	TGTGCCAGCAGCTGGGGGGCTAGCGGAAATACGCAGTATTTT
.	many	TRBV20-1	TRBJ2-1	CSARDHRGGYNEQFF	TGCAGTGCTAGAGATCATAGGGGTGGCTACAATGAGCAGTTCTTC
.	many	TRBV7-9	TRBJ1-6	CASSPNMINSPLHF	TGTGCCAGCAGCCCCAACATGATTAATTCACCCCTCCACTTT
.	.	TRBV5-1	TRBJ2-7	CASSVRQPYEQYF	TGCGCCAGCAGCGTGAGACAGCCCTACGAGCAGTACTTC
TRBD1	.	TRBV7-9	TRBJ1-6	CASILGDRDNSPLHF	TGTGCCAGCATCTTAGGGGACAGAGATAATTCACCCCTCCACTTT
TRBD1	many	TRBV29-1	TRBJ1-2	CSVLRDRGGYGYTF	TGCAGCGTTCTCCGGGACAGGGGTGGCTATGGCTACACCTTC
.	few	TRBV7-3	TRBJ2-1	CASSRQASDNEQFF	TGTGCCAGCAGCCGCCAGGCTAGCGACAATGAGCAGTTCTTC
.	many	TRBV20-1	TRBJ1-2	CSALPRVGNYGYTF	TGCAGTGCGCTCCCCAGGGTCGGGAACTATGGCTACACCTTC
TRBD2	few	TRBV28	TRBJ2-1	CASSSTSGSSYNEQFF	TGTGCCAGCAGTTCGACTAGCGGGAGCTCCTACAATGAGCAGTTCTTC